A single sample gave rise to the 27 T cell receptor beta chains below, sequenced in a study of shared clonotypes between healthy human individuals. The repertoire was sequenced with immunoSEQ multiplex PCR; TCRdb's copy has only in-frame clones and lacks some. The sample consists of 400,000 to 550,000 clones, around three quarters of them appearing once. Sequenced: PBMCs. The receptors derive from a middle-aged woman in good health. Some clones in this sample may be carry-over from other donors' samples.

Concerning this clone: The same CDR3 also results from other DNA sequences found in this sample. This sequence joins TRBV7-9 and TRBJ2-2; 12 nucleotides align to TRBD2. Germline V CDR1 and CDR2: SEHNR, FQNEAQ (reference sequence). The CDR3 is 15 residues long. V lost 2 bases, J lost 6 bases, and 1 base stayed unmatched. The CDR3 DNA reads TGTGCCAGCAGCTTAAGACTAGCGGGAGCCGGGGAGCTGTTTTTT. It encodes CASSLRLAGAGELFF.

V and J are TRBV4-2 and TRBJ1-5, with D hard to call. The CDR3 contains 13 residues. Trimming removed 0 bases from V and 3 bases from J, with 3 bases in between. Germline CDR1 reads LGHNA; CDR2 reads YNFKEQ. CDR3 residues: CASSQDHNQPQHF. Written as DNA, the CDR3 is TGTGCCAGCAGCCAAGACCACAATCAGCCCCAGCATTTT.

The chain is built from TRBV12-5 and TRBJ1-1; D gene ambiguous. V lost 0 bases and J 2 bases, leaving 10 bases between the germline ends. Per germline, CDR1 LGHNT and CDR2 FRNRAP. The CDR3 is 15 amino acids. The CDR3 here is CASGLVVGGNTEAFF. The DNA of the CDR3 is TGTGCTAGTGGTTTGGTAGTCGGCGGAAACACTGAAGCTTTCTTT.

The chain recombines TRBV5-1 with TRBJ1-3, with D hard to call. The CDR3 has 15 amino acids. Germline V CDR1 and CDR2: SGHRS, YFSETQ. The V end lost 3 bases, the J end lost 0 bases, and 10 bases lay between the germline ends. Written as DNA, the CDR3 is TGCGCCAGCAGCTCTTCACAGTCCTCTGGAAACACCATATATTTT. Translation gives CASSSSQSSGNTIYF.

The chain couples TRBV28 to TRBJ2-5; either TRBD1 or TRBD2 may fit D (5 bases each). V was trimmed by 2 bases and J by 2 bases, leaving 15 bases between them. From germline, CDR1 is MDHEN and CDR2 SYDVKM. This CDR3 comprises 16 residues. The chain's CDR3 is CASSLGGFLLQETQYF. The CDR3 nucleotides read TGTGCCAGCAGTTTAGGGGGTTTCCTCCTACAAGAGACCCAGTACTTC.

Note on this clone: A single base is all that separates this from a far larger clone, so a read error is likely. The final CDR3 position lacks the conserved phenylalanine or tryptophan, pointing to a likely read error. The genes are TRBV7-4 and TRBJ2-7; 8 bases match TRBD1. CDR3 length equals 19 residues. V was clipped by 0 bases and J by 1 base; unmatched bases: 14. Germline CDR1 and CDR2: SGHVT and SQSDAQ. The CDR3 DNA reads as TGTGCCAGCAGCTTAGCGGTGAGAACAGGGGGACTGGGGTCCTACGAGCAGTACCTC. Protein product: CASSLAVRTGGLGSYEQYL.

The chain recombines TRBV7-2 with TRBJ2-7; D is uncertain. Trimming removed 3 bases from V and 6 bases from J, with 15 bases in between. Germline V gives CDR1 SGHTA, CDR2 FQGNSA. The CDR3 consists of 14 residues. The CDR3 DNA follows: TGTGCCAGCAGCTTTAATTCCGCCGGGCGCGAGCAGTACTTC. This sequence encodes CASSFNSAGREQYF.

This clone was seen only once. The rearrangement uses TRBV7-6 and TRBJ2-3; D remains ambiguous. The CDR3 covers 14 residues. Trimming took off 3 bases at V and 0 bases at J, with 7 bases between the two ends. From germline, CDR1 is SGHVS and CDR2 FNYEAQ. As DNA, the CDR3 is TGTGCCAGCAGCTTCGGCGGAAGCACAGATACGCAGTATTTT. This translates into CASSFGGSTDTQYF.

V usage is TRBV18 and J usage is TRBJ2-7; D ambiguous. CDR3 size: 12 residues. With 2 bases removed from V and 4 bases from J, the gap between germline ends came to 6 bases. CDR1 KGHSH and CDR2 LQKENI come from the germline V gene. CDR3 sequence reads: CASSPGPYEQYF. CDR3 sequence (DNA): TGTGCCAGCTCACCAGGGCCGTACGAGCAGTACTTC.

The chain couples TRBV29-1 to TRBJ1-1, with D perhaps matching TRBD1 (6 bases). This CDR3 is 13 amino acids long. Looked up from germline, CDR1 is SQVTM and CDR2 is ANQGSEA. V was pared by 6 bases and J by 3 bases, with 14 bases between. CDR3 in amino acids: CSVRWGRDTEAFF. The CDR3 region has the DNA TGCAGCGTCCGGTGGGGGCGCGACACTGAAGCTTTCTTT.

The chain uses TRBV28 and TRBJ2-7; 9 bases are shared with TRBD1. The junction had 11 bases not matched to a gene; V was cut back by 8 bases and J by 3 bases. CDR3 length equals 15 residues. CDR1 and CDR2 (germline): MDHEN, SYDVKM. This chain's CDR3 is CASSSAGTGFYEQYF. DNA for the CDR3: TGTGCCAGCTCCTCCGCCGGGACAGGGTTCTACGAGCAGTACTTC.

In this sample, this clone turned up a few times. Other nucleotide sequences from this sample produce the same CDR3. The chain is built from TRBV30 and TRBJ1-1; D might be TRBD1 (5 bases). The germline V and J ends were trimmed by 0 bases and 0 bases, with 8 bases remaining between them. The CDR3 runs to 14 residues. The germline V gene has CDR1 GTSNPN and CDR2 SVGIG (reference sequence). CDR3 coding DNA: TGTGCCTGGAGTGTAGGGACCGTGAACACTGAAGCTTTCTTT. Amino acid sequence: CAWSVGTVNTEAFF.

V and J are TRBV9 and TRBJ2-3; D is unresolved. Trimming left V 0 bases short and J 6 bases short, with 8 bases between. In germline, CDR1 is SGDLS, CDR2 YYNGEE. The CDR3 totals 13 residues. The CDR3 region is CASSVGPVDTQYF. The CDR3 bases are TGTGCCAGCAGCGTAGGTCCAGTGGATACGCAGTATTTT.

The V and J genes are TRBV5-1 and TRBJ2-7; TRBD1 agrees at 10 bases. The germline V gene has CDR1 SGHRS and CDR2 YFSETQ. This CDR3 has 15 residues. With V trimmed by 4 bases and J by 5 bases, 9 bases remained unmatched. CDR3 in DNA: TGCGCCAGCAGCACCCCGGGACAGGGGCTCAACGAGCAGTACTTC. Encoded protein: CASSTPGQGLNEQYF.

The chain joins TRBV28 to TRBJ1-4, with 7 bases lining up with TRBD1. Germline V CDR1 and CDR2: MDHEN, SYDVKM. This CDR3 has 16 residues. The trim removed 4 bases at V and 0 bases at J, leaving 5 bases unmatched. The CDR3 sequence is CASSSWDSATNEKLFF. CDR3 bases: TGTGCCAGCAGTTCTTGGGACAGCGCAACTAATGAAAAACTGTTTTTT.

The J gene is TRBJ1-3, the V gene TRBV30; no firm D call. The CDR3 consists of 13 residues. Trimming shortened V by 5 bases and J by 0 bases, and 8 bases separated the two germline ends. From germline, CDR1 is GTSNPN and CDR2 SVGIG (reference sequence). DNA for the CDR3: TGTGCCTGGGGACTGAACTCTGGAAACACCATATATTTT. It yields the protein CAWGLNSGNTIYF.

V is TRBV7-6 and J is TRBJ2-3; D is undetermined. Germline CDR1 SGHVS, CDR2 FNYEAQ. V shed 1 base and J shed 8 bases, with 4 bases lying between them. The CDR3 length is 11 residues. The CDR3 bases are TGTGCCAGCAGCTTAGATGGTACGCAGTATTTT. This codes for CASSLDGTQYF.

The V gene is TRBV14, the J gene TRBJ2-1, with D hard to call. The length of the CDR3 is 15 residues. Trimming cost V 8 bases and J 1 base, with 15 bases left between them. Germline V gives CDR1 SGHDN, CDR2 FVKESK. In nucleotides, the CDR3 is TGTGCCAGCGGGTCTGGCCGAAATTCCTACAATGAGCAGTTCTTC. This sequence encodes CASGSGRNSYNEQFF.

The chain recombines TRBV7-2 with TRBJ2-7; 8 positions match TRBD1. The V segment lost 0 bases and the J segment 5 bases; nucleotides outside the gene matches: 0. The CDR3 is 13 residues long. Germline values: CDR1 SGHTA, CDR2 FQGNSA. CDR3 sequence reads: CASSLARGHEQYF. The CDR3 DNA follows: TGTGCCAGCAGCTTAGCCAGGGGGCACGAGCAGTACTTC.

The J gene is TRBJ2-2, the V gene TRBV19, with D perhaps TRBD2 (5 bases). V lost 5 bases to trimming and J lost 2 bases, with 18 bases between them. Germline loops: CDR1 LNHDA, CDR2 SQIVND (reference sequence). The length of the CDR3 is 17 residues. The CDR3 coding sequence is TGTGCCAGTAGTTCCCCCCCCGGGGTTTCCAACACCGGGGAGCTGTTTTTT. This encodes CASSSPPGVSNTGELFF.

The gene calls are TRBV4-1 and TRBJ1-3; D is undetermined. V was trimmed by 7 bases and J by 0 bases, leaving 16 bases between them. CDR1 is MGHRA, CDR2 YSYEKL, per germline. CDR3 length equals 16 residues. In nucleotides, the CDR3 is TGCGCCAGCACCAACCGAAGGGCCAACTCTGGAAACACCATATATTTT. Translating gives CASTNRRANSGNTIYF.

This chain connects TRBV7-9 to TRBJ2-4; D remains unclear. This CDR3 is 12 amino acids long. The V end lost 1 base, the J end lost 7 bases, and 5 bases lay between the germline ends. The germline V gene encodes CDR1 SEHNR and CDR2 FQNEAQ (reference sequence). This chain's CDR3 is CASSLERNIQYF. The DNA of the CDR3 is TGTGCCAGCAGCTTAGAGAGGAACATTCAGTACTTC.

This clone was picked up a small number of times. The sample carries other DNA sequences with the same CDR3. J is TRBJ2-1 and V is TRBV28; 7 nucleotides agree with TRBD2. The V gene end was trimmed by 0 bases and the J gene end by 0 bases; junction bases not matched to a gene: 2. This CDR3 spans 16 amino acids. Germline V CDR1 and CDR2: MDHEN, SYDVKM. The CDR3 loop reads CASSLWRGSSYNEQFF. CDR3 nucleotides: TGTGCCAGCAGTTTATGGCGGGGGAGCTCCTACAATGAGCAGTTCTTC. The whole variable domain, remainder taken from reference TRBV28 and TRBJ2-1, is DVKVTQSSRYLVKRTGEKVFLECVQDMDHENMFWYRQDPGLGLRLIYFSYDVKMKEKGDIPEGYSVSREKKERFSLILESASTNQTSMYLCASSLWRGSSYNEQFFGPGTRLTVL.

The rearrangement uses TRBV28 and TRBJ2-7, with 9 bases that match TRBD1. Germline CDR1 reads MDHEN; CDR2 reads SYDVKM. V shed 7 bases, J shed 1 base, and the junction held 17 bases outside the gene matches. CDR3 length equals 18 residues. The CDR3 spells CASTTTGAGTGSSYEQYF. In nucleotides, the CDR3 is TGTGCCAGCACCACCACGGGGGCCGGGACAGGGTCGTCCTACGAGCAGTACTTC.

The chain is built from TRBV5-6 and TRBJ2-7; D uncertain. There are 13 residues in the CDR3. V lost 0 bases to trimming and J lost 2 bases, with 6 bases between them. Germline-derived CDR1 and CDR2 are SGHDT and YYEEEE. DNA of the CDR3: TGTGCCAGCAGCTTGGCGTCCCCCTACGAGCAGTACTTC. This encodes CASSLASPYEQYF.

The chain uses TRBV10-2 and TRBJ1-1; D uncertain. Trimming left V 6 bases short and J 3 bases short, with 11 bases between. Germline loops: CDR1 WSHSY, CDR2 SAAADI. The CDR3 sequence is 13 residues long. The CDR3 protein is CASRERTHTEAFF. The CDR3 DNA is TGCGCCAGCAGAGAGAGAACCCACACTGAAGCTTTCTTT.

The gene calls are TRBV28 and TRBJ2-3; the D gene is possibly TRBD1 (6 bases). The V end was cut by 8 bases, the J end by 5 bases, with 20 bases between. This CDR3 is 15 amino acids long. Looked up from germline, CDR1 is MDHEN and CDR2 is SYDVKM. CDR3 nucleotides: TGTGCCAGCTCAGGGGCCATTGGGCCGGGAGATACGCAGTATTTT. Amino acid sequence: CASSGAIGPGDTQYF.